This T cell receptor (beta chain) emerged from a study of beta chain features in type 1 diabetes. Study details: Examination of sorted cells across all samples involved roughly 100 million cells.

Every donor provided one heparinised blood draw, which averaged approximately 100 mL. Sorted CD4+ subsets: naive, central memory, regulatory, stem cell-like memory (CD45RO/CCR7/CD25/CD127/CD95/CD27 panel). Every isolated RNA sample was fully reverse transcribed, so sequencing captured expressed TCRB transcripts. Profiling relied on immunoSEQ multiplex PCR, and the TCRdb table lists in-frame clones only, not all of them. This table holds 37,000 or so clones, 49% found once. Findings and limits, study-wide: Researchers cautioned that cDNA sequencing could over-represent cells with high TCR expression.

About this clone itself: Its antigen is unknown.

V dropped 2 bases and J dropped 1 base, with 11 bases sitting between them. Germline assignment: CDR1 GTSNPN and CDR2 SVGIG (reference sequence). This CDR3 comprises 14 residues. The sample taken for sequencing was central memory CD4+ T cells from blood. This chain joins TRBV30 and TRBJ1-1; no clear D. This clonotype was obtained from a woman under 30 in good health. Written as DNA, the CDR3 is TGTGCCTGGAGTCCGGGGAATTGGAACACTGAAGCTTTCTTT. This gives the protein CAWSPGNWNTEAFF.